What follows is one T cell receptor (beta chain) and its context. With 1 base removed from V and 6 bases from J, the gap between germline ends came to 14 bases. This CDR3 has 15 amino acids. This sample was included in a study of identical twins. In TCRdb, the 5' RACE reads were re-called with MiXCR into one record per CDR3 protein. Of fewer than 550,000 distinct CDR3 sequences detected, over 12% appear once; the ten largest clones hold about 0.4%. These records were also assigned to another study, of yellow fever vaccine responses in identical twins.

The source is a woman under 30 in good health. The chain combines TRBV12-3 or TRBV12-4 with TRBJ2-3, with D tentatively TRBD2 (6 bases). Specimen: CD4+ T cells sorted from blood. CDR3 protein: CASSLESLAFDTQYF. The CDR3 DNA sequence: TGTGCCAGCAGTTTAGAGAGCCTAGCGTTCGATACGCAGTATTTT.